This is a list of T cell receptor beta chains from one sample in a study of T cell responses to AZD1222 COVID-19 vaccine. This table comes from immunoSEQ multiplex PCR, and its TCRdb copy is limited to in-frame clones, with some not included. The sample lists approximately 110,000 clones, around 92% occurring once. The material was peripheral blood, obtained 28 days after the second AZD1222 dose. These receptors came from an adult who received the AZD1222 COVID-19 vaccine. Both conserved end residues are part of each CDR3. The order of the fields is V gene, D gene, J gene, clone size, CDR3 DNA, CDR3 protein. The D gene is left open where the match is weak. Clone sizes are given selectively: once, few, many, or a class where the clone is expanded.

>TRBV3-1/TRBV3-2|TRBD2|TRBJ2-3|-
TGTGCCAGCAGCCAAGCACTAGCGGGGGTGGATACGCAGTATTTT
CASSQALAGVDTQYF
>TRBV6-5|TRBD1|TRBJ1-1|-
TGTGCCAGCAGCCGGGGACAGAGCACTGAAGCTTTCTTT
CASSRGQSTEAFF
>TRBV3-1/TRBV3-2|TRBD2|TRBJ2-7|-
TGTGCCAGCAGCCCACGTTTAGGGACAACATTTAGCGGGAGAGGGTACGAGCAGTACTTC
CASSPRLGTTFSGRGYEQYF
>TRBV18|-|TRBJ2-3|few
TGTGCCAGCTCACCCTTAGCACCGATTAGCACAGATACGCAGTATTTT
CASSPLAPISTDTQYF
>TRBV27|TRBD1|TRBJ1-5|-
TGTGCCAGCAGTTCCTACAGGGGCGGGAGCAATCAGCCCCAGCATTTT
CASSSYRGGSNQPQHF
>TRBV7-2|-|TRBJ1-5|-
TGTGCCAGCAGCGACGGGACAAATAGCAATCAGCCCCAGCATTTT
CASSDGTNSNQPQHF
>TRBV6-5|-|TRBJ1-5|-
TGTGCCAGCAGTCGCAGCTTGGTGGAAGGGCCCCAGCATTTT
CASSRSLVEGPQHF
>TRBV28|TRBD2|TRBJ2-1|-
TGTGCCAGCAGTCAAACGGGACTAGCGGGAGTAGGTGAGCAGTTCTTC
CASSQTGLAGVGEQFF
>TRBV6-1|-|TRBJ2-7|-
TGTGCCAGCAGTGATCACCGGGACATGAGCTACGAGCAGTACTTC
CASSDHRDMSYEQYF
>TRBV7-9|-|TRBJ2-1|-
TGTGCCAGCAGCTTAACAGGGTCATCCTACAATGAGCAGTTCTTC
CASSLTGSSYNEQFF
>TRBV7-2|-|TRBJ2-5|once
TGTGCCAGCAGCTCCAATGAGGGCGTTCAAGAGACCCAGTACTTC
CASSSNEGVQETQYF
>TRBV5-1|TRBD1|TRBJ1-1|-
TGCGCCAGCAGCCGGACAGGGGAGAACACTGAAGCTTTCTTT
CASSRTGENTEAFF
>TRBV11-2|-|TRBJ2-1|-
TGTGCCAGCAGCTTAGGTGGCAGGGGCAATGAGCAGTTCTTC
CASSLGGRGNEQFF
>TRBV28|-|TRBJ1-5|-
TGTGCCAGCAGTTTCCAGGGAGGCAATCAGCCCCAGCATTTT
CASSFQGGNQPQHF
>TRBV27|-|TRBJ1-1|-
TGTGCCAGCAGTCCGGACATACGGAGGACTGAAGCTTTCTTT
CASSPDIRRTEAFF
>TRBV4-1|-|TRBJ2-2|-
TGCGCCAGCAGCCAAGAGGGAGCGAACACCGGGGAGCTGTTTTTT
CASSQEGANTGELFF
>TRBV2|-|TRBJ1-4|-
TGTGCCAGCAGTCAAGGACAAACTAATGAAAAACTGTTTTTT
CASSQGQTNEKLFF
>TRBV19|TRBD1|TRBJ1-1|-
TGTGCCAGTAGTTACAGGGGCATGAACACTGAAGCTTTCTTT
CASSYRGMNTEAFF
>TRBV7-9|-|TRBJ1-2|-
TGTGCCAGCAGCTTATTACCCCTCGGGGGGGAGTCCTATGGCTACACCTTC
CASSLLPLGGESYGYTF
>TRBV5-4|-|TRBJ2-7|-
TGTGCCAGCAGCTTCGACGCCTACGAGCAGTACTTC
CASSFDAYEQYF
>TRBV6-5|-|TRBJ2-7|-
TGTGCCAGCAGTTACAAGGCAGGACCCTACGAGCAGTACTTC
CASSYKAGPYEQYF
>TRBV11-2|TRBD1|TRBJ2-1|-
TGTGCCAGCAGCTTAGACAGGGGGACCTACAATGAGCAGTTCTTC
CASSLDRGTYNEQFF
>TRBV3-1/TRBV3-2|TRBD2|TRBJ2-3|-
TGTGCCAGCAGCCAAGGGACTAGCGGGAGGTCCACAGATACGCAGTATTTT
CASSQGTSGRSTDTQYF
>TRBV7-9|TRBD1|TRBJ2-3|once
TGTGCCAGCAGCTTAGGGACAGGGGGAGCAGATACGCAGTATTTT
CASSLGTGGADTQYF
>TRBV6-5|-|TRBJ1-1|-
TGTGCCAGCTTCAATGTTATGAACACTGAAGCTTTCTTT
CASFNVMNTEAFF